This section outlines one T cell receptor (beta chain) sequence together with its context. This clone was recorded a few times. Its antigen specificity is not known. It has no much larger one-base neighbor in the sample; base qualities were not kept. The cohort was made up of under 800 healthy bone marrow donors. At the time of sampling, every cohort member was nominally healthy, though immune exposures that went unrecorded were likely present. The donor was CMV seronegative and was included in the group of a few hundred seronegative cohort members. Every donor gave a peripheral blood sample, and the peripheral blood mononuclear cells from that sample were used for TCR beta sequencing. Genomic DNA was extracted from the blood cell samples with the Qiagen DNeasy Blood Extraction Kit. These data originate in a study of cytomegalovirus exposure and HLA in healthy donors (TCRdb year 2017). About the investigation overall: According to an earlier analysis of 450 to 650 of the donors, about 170 million T cells yielded 117 million unique TCR beta sequences and 276 Gb of sequence data. A later genetic analysis used genome-wide SNP genotypes for about three fifths of the roughly 700 donors, treating that subset as a discovery cohort. Roughly 5 DR-DQ haplotypes were handled as single units for association and clustering, since linkage in the cohort was strong. Across some 400 genotyped donors of the cohort, an average of about 250,000 unique TCR beta nucleotide sequences per donor were sequenced, and approximately 17% of those sequences were non-productive. The study aimed to test whether cataloging public T cell receptors could reveal signatures of past pathogen exposure. High-throughput TCR immunosequencing, statistical association of individual TCRs with disease status, and machine learning were combined to predict cytomegalovirus infection status. The study used immunosequencing to profile the T cell repertoires of more than 650 subjects and linked those repertoires to cytomegalovirus serostatus. Donor age, sex, ethnicity and CMV serostatus were compiled alongside the repertoire data. Along with the approximately 620-subject first cohort, a separate validation cohort of around 110 different subjects was used. The number of typed donors differed by locus: about 620-640 for A, B, C, DRB1 and DQB1; about 520 for DQA1; approximately 610 for DPA1; and some 470 for DPB1. An early release covering 500 to 750 HLA-typed donors comprised about 300 gigabases of sequencing data and approximately 80 million unique TCR sequences. In the later analysis, no new phenotypic data were used to find candidate immune exposures; instead, reliance was placed on TCR beta sequences and their occurrence across donors. HLA typing covered class I and class II loci at four-digit resolution. To study patterns of TCR occurrence, a later analysis re-analyzed previously published TCR beta repertoires from around 670 donors and added high-resolution HLA genotyping. All discovery cohort repertoires had been generated on a single sequencing platform. Of the roughly 420 genotyped donors, roughly 80% were placed in the genetic ancestry cluster associated with self-reported Caucasian donors. An earlier analysis of fewer than 750 of the donors used high-throughput TCR beta sequencing to judge whether each TCR beta V gene segment behaved as functional or pseudogenic. Points the paper makes about the study in general: A later genetic analysis reported fewer N-insertions in productive TCRs among donors in an Asian-associated ancestry cluster than the roughly 650-donor mean. Some IMGT-functional V segments, including TRBV6-2 and TRBV6-3, could not be distinguished by the 87-base-pair reads and were therefore excluded. An association between a missense DCLRE1C variant and V-gene and J-gene trimming of TCR beta chains was found in a later genetic analysis and replicated in an independent cohort. Strong co-occurrence of HLA alleles, especially DR and DQ, made assigning TCR associations to individual alleles difficult. The authors suggested that the approach could potentially be extended to other disease states and immunological phenotypes. A later analysis found that HLA-associated TCR beta chains were more clonally expanded and had lower generation probabilities than equally common non-associated chains. Because HLA typing was unavailable for some donors at each locus, only the typed subset was used in association tests. Cytomegalovirus status was reported to be diagnosed by the classifier with high specificity and sensitivity in both the original and validation cohorts. Most TCR sequences were seen in very few donors, while some public TCRs were found in many individuals. Fewer than 20 rarely observed V segments, including chromosome 9 orphons, were excluded from the earlier analysis of several hundred of the donors because counts were too low. A further reported finding was that TCR beta sequences accurately predicted the HLA-A and HLA-B alleles for most subjects in the first cohort. In this cohort, only TCR beta chains were sequenced, and detectable features were limited by the absence of alpha or paired-chain data. A cluster of highly shared sequence variants was judged likely to be a technical artifact of the sequencing pipeline. The study gave a list of 150 to 200 TCR beta chains associated with cytomegalovirus. At a false discovery rate of 0.05, a later analysis linked about 17,000 TCR beta sequences to specific HLA alleles. For the cohort, immune exposure information was limited to CMV serostatus. In vitro tests confirmed that a few of the cytomegalovirus-associated TCR beta chains recognize cytomegalovirus antigens. Linkage disequilibrium might explain the correlated functional status among segregating V segments, but an unknown experimental factor could not be excluded. Broadly in line with IMGT annotations, most TCR beta V segments showed up in productive rearrangements about 87% or about 30% of the time in an earlier analysis of roughly 590 of the donors. In a later analysis, the rate of TCR association differed among HLA loci, with DRB1 alleles having the most associated TCRs and HLA-C alleles having the fewest. Most CMV-associated TCR beta chains appeared to be HLA-restricted in a later analysis, and the HLA associations seemed to be driven largely by CMV exposure. According to a later analysis, parvovirus B19, influenza, CMV and Epstein-Barr virus appeared linked to several top co-occurrence clusters. The presence/absence analyses assumed that sequencing depth was roughly uniform across donors, and that assumption may not be true.

Cut back by 1 base and 1 base, the V and J ends lie 10 bases apart. Its CDR3 holds 15 amino acids, cysteine through phenylalanine. The sequence is cut down to CDR3 DNA, 45 bases in frame from base 1. Per the germline V gene, SGHAT is the CDR1 and FQNNGV is the CDR2. Libraries were prepared through the immunoSEQ multiplex PCR assay. The multiplex PCR relied on a mix of 60 forward primers for TCR Vbeta segments and 13 reverse primers for TCR Jbeta segments. The CDR3 region of rearranged TCR beta genes was amplified from genomic DNA by a multiplex PCR assay. On the Illumina HiSeq System, the amplified TCR beta libraries were sequenced as 87-base-pair reads. The authors' pipeline ran thus. In a later analysis, roughly 80 million unique TCR beta chains were counted across the roughly 700 repertoires, and roughly 9.9 million of these chains were shared by at least two donors. Raw reads were error-corrected and collapsed into unique sequences with a nearest-neighbor algorithm that merged closely related sequences to remove PCR and sequencing errors. V, D and J gene segments were assigned by aligning CDR3 sequences to IMGT reference sequences. For a sequence to be retained, a match of at least six nucleotides was required to both a V gene segment and a J gene segment. A rearrangement was called productive if the CDR3 had no stop codons and remained in frame with V and J, and every other rearrangement was called non-productive. CDR3 was defined by IMGT convention, running from the second conserved V-encoded cysteine to the conserved J-encoded phenylalanine. The earlier analysis of some 540 of the donors excluded any sequence lacking an unambiguous match to a single V gene segment. An earlier analysis of a few hundred of the donors called V segments functional above 56.7% productive rearrangements and segregating when the between-donor standard deviation exceeded 5%. A statistical classification framework was developed to diagnose cytomegalovirus status using the catalog of TCR beta chain sequences. In a later analysis, TCR nucleotide sequences were compared against IMGT/GENE-DB human TR gene sequences so that V and J genes could be assigned. A later analysis assigned CDR3 sequences and most-parsimonious VDJ recombination scenarios with the TCRdist pipeline. A later analysis defined each TCR beta chain by its CDR3 amino acid sequence plus V-gene family, and excluded reads lacking a unique V-gene family. A later analysis removed 500 to 650 highly shared, low-generation-probability nucleotide sequences to deal with suspected cross-contamination and a sequencing artifact. In a later analysis, a clonal expansion index was calculated for each public chain from normalized within-repertoire ranks of inferred template counts. In a later analysis, generation probabilities were computed using a VDJ recombination model fitted to out-of-frame rearrangements, and the results were checked against IGoR. A later analysis scored TCR-TCR, TCR-HLA and TCR-CMV co-occurrence with hypergeometric tests, applying a repertoire-size bias correction to TCR pairs. A later analysis estimated false discovery rates by permuting HLA or CMV assignments 20 times. In a later analysis, co-occurring TCRs were grouped using DBSCAN, with TCRdist sequence similarity added in when clustering inside HLA-allele-positive subsets. For co-occurrence clustering, repertoires with fewer than 30,000 or more than 120,000 public chains were excluded, along with 4 to 6 repertoires with anomalous nucleotide sharing. TCRdb re-hosts the immuneACCESS table, in-frame sequences only. Its copies lack some clones; in the studies checked, an unresolved V gene accounts for under half of them, and the cause for the rest is not known. Clone size and V and J calls were adopted from that table, with D and trimming inferred from the DNA. The table for this sample lists around 190,000 clones; around 81% of them were counted only once. The ten largest clonotypes hold around 2% of the sample.

This clonotype was obtained from a man aged 18 to 30 in good health and CMV-seronegative. The rearrangement combines TRBV11-2 with TRBJ1-1; no D segment can be confidently identified. Source material: PBMCs. CDR3 reads: CASSLVAGGNTEAFF. The DNA sequence reads TGTGCCAGCAGCTTAGTTGCGGGTGGGAACACTGAAGCTTTCTTT.